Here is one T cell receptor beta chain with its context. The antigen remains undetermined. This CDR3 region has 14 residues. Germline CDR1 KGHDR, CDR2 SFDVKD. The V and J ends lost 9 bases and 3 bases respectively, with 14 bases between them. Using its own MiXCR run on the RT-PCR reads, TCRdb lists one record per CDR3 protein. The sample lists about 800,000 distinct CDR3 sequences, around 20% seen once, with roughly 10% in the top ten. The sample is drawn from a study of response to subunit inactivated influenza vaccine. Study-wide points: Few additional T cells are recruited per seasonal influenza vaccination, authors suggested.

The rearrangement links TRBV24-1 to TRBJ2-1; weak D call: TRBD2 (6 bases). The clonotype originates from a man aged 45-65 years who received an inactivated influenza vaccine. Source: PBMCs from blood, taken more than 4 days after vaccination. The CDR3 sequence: CATADGDFYNEQFF. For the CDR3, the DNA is TGTGCCACCGCCGATGGGGACTTCTACAATGAGCAGTTCTTC.